This T cell receptor beta chain was recovered during a study of T cell repertoires in cytomegalovirus infection (dated by TCRdb to the late 2010s). Broadly, across the study: Donor HLA type was relevant to the analysis, as public TCR beta signatures indicated carriage of CMV infection together with the matching HLA type. Results the study describes overall, beyond this receptor: Cumulative frequency of public TCR beta family members discriminated carriers of CMV infection plus the relevant HLA type in this cohort and an independent roughly 330-donor cohort. The ex vivo response was dominated by HLA-C-restricted CMV-specific TCR beta clonotypes, which also provided the single most frequent clonotype in two of eight donors.

There are 11 amino acids in the CDR3, from cysteine to phenylalanine inclusive. Only the CDR3 region is kept as DNA, spanning 33 bases read in frame from base 1. V is reduced by 6 bases and J by 10 bases, leaving a spacing of 10 bases between them. TCRdb lists the instrument as Illumina HiSeq 1500. TCRdb redid the processing of the public reads, applying fastp at Q25 and MiXCR, and retained in-frame beta chains. Entries are consolidated by CDR3 protein sequence, retaining the most common genes and DNA. The table for this sample lists about 310,000 distinct CDR3 sequences; roughly 16% of them were counted only once. The ten largest make up 12% of the sample. Turning to this clonotype: No cognate antigen has been identified for it. There are no base qualities to consult, and no much larger clone falls within one base.

The chain couples TRBV12-3 or TRBV12-4 to TRBJ2-1; no D gene can be assigned with confidence. Sequencing was done on a sample of PBMCs. The source is a human donor in good health (CMV status not recorded). Some clones in this sample may be carry-over from other donors' samples. The DNA sequence follows: TGTGCCAGCAGCATAGGGCGGGAGCAGTTCTTC. This yields the protein CASSIGREQFF.